These 28 T cell receptor beta chains originate from one sample sequenced in a study of blood T cell repertoires in COVID-19. Sequenced by immunoSEQ multiplex PCR; TCRdb stores in-frame clones only, minus some. The sample includes about 200,000 clones, approximately 78% of them seen just once. The sample comprised peripheral blood. Source of these receptors: a woman aged 70-85 years with COVID-19, enrolled during active disease.

This clone was counted a few times. The V gene is TRBV7-9, the J gene TRBJ2-2, with 13 bases fitting TRBD2. The germline V gene has CDR1 SEHNR and CDR2 FQNEAQ (reference sequence). V shed 4 bases and J 6 bases; nucleotides not matched to a gene: 2. The CDR3 consists of 15 residues. CDR3 sequence (DNA): TGTGCCAGCAGCTCACTAGCGGGAGGGGCCGGGGAGCTGTTTTTT. Translating it yields CASSSLAGGAGELFF.

The chain joins TRBV28 to TRBJ2-7; 13 nucleotides match TRBD2. The ends lost 5 bases at V and 2 bases at J; junction bases unmatched: 6. The CDR3 is 16 amino acids. The germline V gene has CDR1 MDHEN and CDR2 SYDVKM. In DNA, the CDR3 is TGTGCCAGCAGTGAGACTAGCGGGGGGATTACCTACGAGCAGTACTTC. This translates into CASSETSGGITYEQYF.

The chain carries TRBV19 and TRBJ1-5; D ambiguous. Germline-derived CDR1 and CDR2 are LNHDA and SQIVND (reference sequence). The ends were cut back, 3 bases at V and 6 bases at J, with 18 bases in the middle. The CDR3 runs 16 residues. CDR3 residues: CASSMGGIRSSQPQHF. The DNA of the CDR3 is TGTGCCAGTAGTATGGGAGGGATAAGAAGTAGTCAGCCCCAGCATTTT.

The chain employs TRBV25-1 and TRBJ1-4; TRBD1 matches at 9 bases. This CDR3 spans 18 amino acids. V trimming: 3 bases; J trimming: 6 bases; junction bases outside the gene matches: 14. Looked up from germline, CDR1 is MGHDK and CDR2 is SYGVNS. The CDR3, as DNA: TGTGCCAGCAGTGATATGACAGGGGGAGGGCTACGGTATGAAAAACTGTTTTTT. Translated: CASSDMTGGGLRYEKLFF.

This clone was found a few times. The chain employs TRBV6-1 and TRBJ2-1; 7 bases map to TRBD1. The CDR3 is 14 residues long. CDR1 and CDR2 (germline): MNHNS, SASEGT. V lost 5 bases and J lost 1; bases outside the gene matches: 2. The CDR3 spells CASSPGGSYNEQFF. DNA of the CDR3: TGTGCCAGCAGTCCAGGGGGTTCCTACAATGAGCAGTTCTTC.

V and J are TRBV19 and TRBJ2-1; possible D gene TRBD2, 5 bases. CDR3 length: 15 amino acids. CDR1 LNHDA and CDR2 SQIVND come from the germline V gene (reference sequence). Trimming shortened V by 7 bases and J by 4 bases, and 17 bases separated the two germline ends. The CDR3 spells CASTKLGKEYNEQFF. CDR3 coding DNA: TGTGCCAGTACGAAACTAGGCAAAGAGTACAATGAGCAGTTCTTC.

The CDR3 spells CASSIVPRQGIYGYTF. CDR3 sequence (DNA): TGTGCCAGTAGTATAGTCCCTCGACAGGGAATCTATGGCTACACCTTC. The V gene is TRBV19, the J gene TRBJ1-2; 7 bases are a match to TRBD1. V dropped 1 base and J dropped 4; count of bases not matched to a gene: 9. Germline V CDR1 and CDR2: LNHDA, SQIVND (reference sequence). The CDR3 runs to 16 residues.

This clone was seen only once. V usage is TRBV2 and J usage is TRBJ1-6; TRBD1 matches at 7 bases. The CDR3 is 14 amino acids. CDR1 SNHLY and CDR2 FYNNEI come from the germline V gene. With V trimmed by 6 bases and J by 9 bases, 8 bases remained unmatched. The CDR3, as DNA: TGTGCCAGCAGCGAACAGGGGAGTGGTTCACCCCTCCACTTT. Its protein is CASSEQGSGSPLHF.

V usage is TRBV19 and J usage is TRBJ2-1, with 8 bases lining up with TRBD1. The CDR3 loop spans 13 amino acids. Germline CDR1 reads LNHDA; CDR2 reads SQIVND (reference sequence). Germline trimming cut 7 bases from V and 10 bases from J; bases unmatched to any gene: 9. The CDR3, as DNA: TGTGCCAGTAATACAGGGGGGAGGAAGGAGCAGTTCTTC. As protein: CASNTGGRKEQFF.

V and J are TRBV7-3 and TRBJ2-5; TRBD2 matches at 12 bases. Germline V gene data show CDR1 as SGHTA and CDR2 as FQGTGA. This CDR3 region has 15 residues. Trimming at V came to 3 bases and at J to 5 bases, leaving 4 bases not matched to a gene. The CDR3 nucleotides read TGTGCCAGCAGCTTGACTAGCGGGAGCCGGGAGACCCAGTACTTC. Protein: CASSLTSGSRETQYF.

The V call is TRBV28, the J call TRBJ2-2; 8 nucleotides agree with TRBD1. Germline V CDR1 and CDR2: MDHEN, SYDVKM. The ends lost 5 bases at V and 5 bases at J; junction bases unmatched: 7. The CDR3 consists of 15 residues. In DNA, the CDR3 is TGTGCCAGCAGTCCGCAGGGGGCTGGGACCGGGGAGCTGTTTTTT. Amino acid sequence: CASSPQGAGTGELFF.

The chain has TRBV28 and TRBJ2-1, with 13 bases matching TRBD2. CDR1 MDHEN and CDR2 SYDVKM come from the germline V gene. This CDR3 is 19 amino acids long. V dropped 5 bases and J dropped 3; count of bases not matched to a gene: 13. As DNA, the CDR3 is TGTGCCAGCAGTCCGCGATCGACTAGCGGGAGGTTCCGCTACAATGAGCAGTTCTTC. As protein: CASSPRSTSGRFRYNEQFF.

This rearrangement joins TRBV29-1 to TRBJ1-1; possible D gene TRBD1, 6 bases. V was pared by 4 bases and J by 2 bases, with 14 bases between. Germline CDR1 reads SQVTM; CDR2 reads ANQGSEA. CDR3 length: 14 residues. Here the CDR3 DNA reads TGCAGCGTTGCCTCCAGGGACACCAACACTGAAGCTTTCTTT. Amino acids: CSVASRDTNTEAFF.

This chain uses TRBV2 with TRBJ2-6, with D possibly matching TRBD1 (6 bases). The CDR3 is made up of 13 amino acids. Germline CDR1 reads SNHLY; CDR2 reads FYNNEI. Trimming took off 8 bases at V and 3 bases at J, with 8 bases between the two ends. The CDR3 region has the DNA TGTGCCAGCGCAGGGGTTGGGGCCAACGTCCTGACTTTC. Its translation is CASAGVGANVLTF.

The V and J genes are TRBV24-1 and TRBJ2-3; D not resolved. The CDR3 runs 13 residues. CDR1 is KGHDR, CDR2 SFDVKD, per germline. Trimming stripped 9 bases from V and 0 bases from J, with 9 bases between. The CDR3 nucleotides are TGTGCCACCCAGGCCGTTAGCACAGATACGCAGTATTTT. This sequence encodes CATQAVSTDTQYF.

This clone was observed a handful of times. The chain employs TRBV19 and TRBJ2-1; TRBD2 aligns across 7 bases. The CDR3 totals 16 residues. Germline values: CDR1 LNHDA, CDR2 SQIVND (reference sequence). With V trimmed by 1 base and J by 13 bases, 16 bases remained unmatched. DNA of the CDR3: TGTGCCAGTAGTATAGCAACCAGAAACTTACCGGGAGGTCAGTTCTTC. Protein sequence: CASSIATRNLPGGQFF.

The chain couples TRBV5-1 to TRBJ2-5; 12 bases fit TRBD2. Trimming at V came to 3 bases and at J to 2 bases, leaving 5 bases not matched to a gene. Germline V gene sequence: CDR1 SGHRS, CDR2 YFSETQ. This CDR3 is 16 amino acids long. The DNA of the CDR3 is TGCGCCAGCAGCTCATACGGGACTAGCGGGCAAGAGACCCAGTACTTC. Amino acids: CASSSYGTSGQETQYF.

The gene calls are TRBV6-2 or TRBV6-3 and TRBJ2-1, with TRBD2 identical over 11 bases. This CDR3 spans 15 amino acids. The trim removed 5 bases at V and 3 bases at J, leaving 3 bases unmatched. Germline CDR1 MNHEY, CDR2 SVGEGT. The CDR3 DNA reads TGTGCCAGCAGTCTAGCGGGAGGCCTCTACAATGAGCAGTTCTTC. Its translation is CASSLAGGLYNEQFF.

The chain employs TRBV7-2 and TRBJ2-5, with 11 nucleotides matching TRBD2. V dropped 5 bases and J dropped 2; count of bases not matched to a gene: 1. This CDR3 has 14 amino acids. Looked up from germline, CDR1 is SGHTA and CDR2 is FQGNSA. CDR3: CASSGTSGQETQYF. The DNA of the CDR3 is TGTGCCAGCAGCGGGACTAGCGGTCAAGAGACCCAGTACTTC.

The V call is TRBV5-1, the J call TRBJ2-3, with 9 bases identical to TRBD2. CDR1 is SGHRS, CDR2 YFSETQ, per germline. J was trimmed by 2 bases and V by 5 bases; bases with no gene match: 9. This CDR3 spans 16 amino acids. CDR3 in amino acids: CASSFLAGSPTDTQYF. CDR3 DNA sequence: TGCGCCAGCAGTTTCCTAGCGGGGTCTCCCACAGATACGCAGTATTTT.

This chain links TRBV5-1 with TRBJ2-2; D gene uncertain. The ends were cut back, 0 bases at V and 0 bases at J, with 6 bases in the middle. The CDR3 is 15 residues long. In germline, CDR1 is SGHRS, CDR2 YFSETQ. The CDR3 spells CASSLAVSNTGELFF. CDR3 DNA: TGCGCCAGCAGCTTGGCTGTATCGAACACCGGGGAGCTGTTTTTT. Full variable domain (rest looked up from reference TRBV5-1 and TRBJ2-2): KAGVTQTPRYLIKTRGQQVTLSCSPISGHRSVSWYQQTPGQGLQFLFEYFSETQRNKGNFPGRFSGRQFSNSRSEMNVSTLELGDSALYLCASSLAVSNTGELFFGEGSRLTVL.

The chain recombines TRBV6-6 with TRBJ1-6; 7 nucleotides agree with TRBD1. V shed 4 bases, J shed 6 bases, and the junction held 9 bases outside the gene matches. Germline V gene data show CDR1 as MNHNY and CDR2 as SVGAGI (reference sequence). The CDR3 covers 16 residues. The CDR3 spells CASSFRTGLGNSPLHF. DNA of the CDR3: TGTGCCAGCAGTTTTCGGACAGGTCTGGGTAATTCACCCCTCCACTTT.

J is TRBJ1-2 and V is TRBV5-1; D not certain. The germline V gene encodes CDR1 SGHRS and CDR2 YFSETQ. V gave up 3 bases and J gave up 1 base, with 13 bases separating them. CDR3 length equals 15 residues. The CDR3 loop reads CASSSAGYGNYGYTF. DNA for the CDR3: TGCGCCAGCAGCTCGGCGGGCTACGGTAACTATGGCTACACCTTC.

The chain couples TRBV30 to TRBJ1-1; 11 bases are a match to TRBD1. Unmatched junction bases numbered 8, after V lost 1 base and J lost 1 base. Germline-derived CDR1 and CDR2 are GTSNPN and SVGIG (reference sequence). The length of the CDR3 is 17 residues. Written as DNA, the CDR3 is TGTGCCTGGAGTGGAGGGACAGGGGGGCGTTCGAACACTGAAGCTTTCTTT. Amino acid sequence: CAWSGGTGGRSNTEAFF.

The sample holds a few counts of this clone. The CDR3 region is CASSRWAGTYEQYF. In DNA form, the CDR3 reads TGTGCCAGCAGTCGGTGGGCAGGGACCTACGAGCAGTACTTC. The V gene is TRBV3-1 (or the pseudogene TRBV3-2), the J gene TRBJ2-7; D is possibly TRBD1 (5 bases). The CDR3 is 14 amino acids. Trimming pared 6 bases from V and 2 bases from J, leaving 14 bases between. Germline-derived CDR1 and CDR2 are LGHDT and YNNKEL (reference sequence).

The V call is TRBV11-2, the J call TRBJ1-1, with 8 bases that match TRBD1. Germline values: CDR1 SGHAT, CDR2 FQNNGV. CDR3 length: 13 residues. V was clipped by 4 bases and J by 10 bases; unmatched bases: 8. The DNA for the CDR3 is TGTGCCAGCAGCTACGGACAGGGAAAGGGAGCTTTCTTT. It codes for CASSYGQGKGAFF. The complete variable domain, with remaining parts taken from reference TRBV11-2 and TRBJ1-1, reads EAGVAQSPRYKIIEKRQSVAFWCNPISGHATLYWYQQILGQGPKLLIQFQNNGVVDDSQLPKDRFSAERLKGVDSTLKIQPAKLEDSAVYLCASSYGQGKGAFFGQGTRLTVV.

This clone was seen a single time. The V call is TRBV19, the J call TRBJ1-2; possibly TRBD1 for D (6 bases). The germline V gene encodes CDR1 LNHDA and CDR2 SQIVND (reference sequence). Trimming pared 3 bases from V and 1 base from J, leaving 12 bases between. This CDR3 has 15 amino acids. CDR3 coding DNA: TGTGCCAGTAGTATGGCAGGCAGGGGTAACTATGGCTACACCTTC. Its protein is CASSMAGRGNYGYTF.

This clone was found a few times. The chain is built from TRBV7-8 and TRBJ1-6, with TRBD1 as a possible D gene (5 bases). CDR1 and CDR2 from the germline V gene are SGHVS and FQNEAQ. The germline V and J ends were trimmed by 5 bases and 5 bases, with 19 bases remaining between them. CDR3 length: 17 amino acids. The CDR3 DNA reads as TGTGCCAGCAGCCAGAAACCCGGGACTGCTCATAATTCACCCCTCCACTTT. It encodes CASSQKPGTAHNSPLHF.